These 13 T cell receptor beta chains originate from one sample sequenced in a study of T-cell memory formation after mild COVID-19. TCRdb re-called the 5' RACE reads through MiXCR, storing one row per CDR3 protein. The table lists 470,000 or so distinct CDR3 sequences, roughly 18% of them singletons. Material for sequencing was PBMCs or a T cell subset sorted from them (not recorded which). Receptors originate from an adult woman who had mild COVID-19 (a few samples of this study predate the infection). Cell type and time point are not known.

This clonotype was detected ten times or more. V and J are TRBV12-3 or TRBV12-4 and TRBJ2-7; 14 bases match TRBD2. The V and J ends lost 5 bases and 3 bases, in that order; junction bases with no gene match: 0. The CDR3 runs to 14 residues. The CDR3 sequence: CASSGLAGGYEQYF. The DNA of the CDR3 is TGTGCCAGCAGTGGACTAGCGGGGGGCTACGAGCAGTACTTC.

The rearrangement joins TRBV16 to TRBJ1-1, with 7 bases identical to TRBD1. This CDR3 has 15 residues. The trim removed 4 bases at V and 6 bases at J, leaving 11 bases unmatched. The germline CDR1 and CDR2 sequences are KGHSY and FQNENV. DNA of the CDR3: TGTGCCAGCAGCCCCTCGCGACAGGGTCTTCCTGAAGCTTTCTTT. The encoded protein is CASSPSRQGLPEAFF.

This clonotype was detected only a few times. This chain connects TRBV3-1 to TRBJ2-1, with D unclear. Trimming left V 0 bases short and J 8 bases short, with 20 bases between. Germline CDR1 is LGHDT and CDR2 is YNNKEL (reference sequence). CDR3 size: 17 residues. CDR3 sequence: CASSQDPLLLAAHEQFF. CDR3 nucleotides: TGTGCCAGCAGCCAAGATCCCCTCCTTCTCGCAGCCCATGAGCAGTTCTTC.

V and J are TRBV5-1 and TRBJ1-1, with D perhaps matching TRBD1 (5 bases). The ends were cut back, 0 bases at V and 2 bases at J, with 11 bases in the middle. The CDR3 loop spans 15 amino acids. Germline V gene lookup returns CDR1 SGHRS and CDR2 YFSETQ. The CDR3, as DNA: TGCGCCAGCAGCTTGGACGGGGGGATCAACACTGAAGCTTTCTTT. Protein: CASSLDGGINTEAFF.

Here the CDR3 reads CASSPRTSPEFIRRGFYEQYF. The CDR3, as DNA: TGTGCCAGCAGTCCCAGGACTAGCCCGGAATTCATCCGGCGGGGTTTTTACGAGCAGTACTTC. This sequence joins TRBV12-3 or TRBV12-4 and TRBJ2-7; 8 bases fit TRBD2. The CDR3 sequence is 21 residues long. The trim removed 5 bases at V and 4 bases at J, leaving 28 bases unmatched.

The rearrangement joins TRBV19 to TRBJ2-3, with 9 bases matching TRBD1. The CDR3 is 18 residues long. Germline V lookup: CDR1 LNHDA, CDR2 SQIVND (reference sequence). With 0 bases clipped from V and 4 bases from J, the junction kept 11 bases outside the gene matches. CDR3 residues: CASSIDRRTGGDADTQYF. The DNA of the CDR3 is TGTGCCAGTAGTATAGATCGCAGAACAGGGGGCGACGCAGATACGCAGTATTTT.

The rearrangement uses TRBV4-3 and TRBJ2-1; 8 positions match TRBD1. J lost 10 bases, V lost 1 base, and 9 bases had no gene match. Germline V CDR1 and CDR2: LGHNA, YSLEER. The length of the CDR3 is 15 residues. CDR3 coding DNA: TGCGCCAGCAGCCAAGGGGACAGGCCGAGAGAGGAGCAGTTCTTC. It translates to CASSQGDRPREEQFF.

The chain links TRBV20-1 to TRBJ2-7; the match to TRBD2 covers 10 bases. CDR3 length: 17 residues. V was pared by 3 bases and J by 0 bases, with 11 bases of the junction left unmatched. Germline V CDR1 and CDR2: DFQATT, SNEGSKA (reference sequence). In DNA, the CDR3 is TGCAGTGCTAGCGGAAGCGGGAGGGCCTACAGCTCCTACGAGCAGTACTTC. It yields the protein CSASGSGRAYSSYEQYF.

This clonotype has a handful of counts. The chain joins TRBV6-2 or TRBV6-3 to TRBJ2-1; D possibly matches TRBD1 or TRBD2 (5 bases each). This CDR3 comprises 17 residues. Looked up from germline, CDR1 is MNHEY and CDR2 is SVGEGT. V lost 5 bases and J 7 bases, leaving 24 bases between the germline ends. The CDR3 is CASSQRHFLGDGNEQFF. CDR3 nucleotides: TGTGCCAGCAGTCAACGACATTTTCTGGGGGACGGGAATGAGCAGTTCTTC.

This clonotype has more than one count but fewer than ten. The rearrangement uses TRBV2 and TRBJ1-5; TRBD1 agrees at 10 bases. V shed 4 bases, J shed 7 bases, and the junction held 4 bases outside the gene matches. The CDR3 has 14 residues. CDR1 is SNHLY, CDR2 FYNNEI, per germline. CDR3 sequence reads: CASSGQGAEQPQHF. The CDR3 DNA reads TGTGCCAGCAGTGGACAGGGGGCGGAACAGCCCCAGCATTTT. Variable domain in full (rest from reference TRBV2 and TRBJ1-5): EPEVTQTPSHQVTQMGQEVILRCVPISNHLYFYWYRQILGQKVEFLVSFYNNEISEKSEIFDDQFSVERPDGSNFTLKIRSTKLEDSAMYFCASSGQGAEQPQHFGDGTRLSIL.

This clonotype was picked up a small number of times. V usage is TRBV5-1 and J usage is TRBJ2-1, with D possibly TRBD2 on 6 matching bases. V lost 0 bases and J 2 bases, leaving 21 bases between the germline ends. The CDR3 covers 19 residues. Germline CDR1 reads SGHRS; CDR2 reads YFSETQ. The CDR3 reads CASSLVLGLAGRTYNEQFF. The CDR3 nucleotides are TGCGCCAGCAGCTTGGTCCTGGGGTTGGCGGGGAGGACCTACAATGAGCAGTTCTTC.

There are many counts of this clonotype. Here the CDR3 DNA reads TGTGCCAGCAGTTACGAGTATGGGGCAGATACGCAGTATTTT. Protein product: CASSYEYGADTQYF. The chain carries TRBV6-6 and TRBJ2-3; D uncertain. Per the germline V gene, CDR1 is MNHNY and CDR2 is SVGAGI (reference sequence). Trimming pared 2 bases from V and 4 bases from J, leaving 10 bases between. The CDR3 covers 14 residues.

This clonotype has only a few counts. The V call is TRBV27, the J call TRBJ2-7; 8 bases align to TRBD1. The CDR3 is 13 amino acids. The germline gives CDR1 MNHEY, CDR2 SMNVEV (reference sequence). Germline trimming cut 5 bases from V and 6 bases from J; bases unmatched to any gene: 6. CDR3: CASSPGQGREQYF. The CDR3 DNA follows: TGTGCCAGCAGTCCAGGACAGGGACGCGAGCAGTACTTC.